The next 19 T cell receptor beta chains were all read from a single sample in a study of blood T cell repertoires in COVID-19. Assay used: immunoSEQ multiplex PCR; TCRdb lists only in-frame clones, some missing. The sample shows 65,000 to 85,000 clones, 80% to 90% of them seen only once. Sequenced material: peripheral blood. The receptor source for this set is a woman in her sixties or seventies with acute or convalescent COVID-19.

V is TRBV24-1 and J is TRBJ2-3, with D tentatively TRBD2 (5 bases). Looked up from germline, CDR1 is KGHDR and CDR2 is SFDVKD. The CDR3 runs to 14 residues. V was trimmed by 8 bases and J by 0 bases, leaving 11 bases between them. CDR3 protein: CATTPGISTDTQYF. The DNA for the CDR3 is TGTGCCACCACTCCGGGAATCAGCACAGATACGCAGTATTTT.

The chain uses TRBV30 and TRBJ2-1; 11 nucleotides line up with TRBD2. Germline assignment: CDR1 GTSNPN and CDR2 SVGIG (reference sequence). CDR3 length equals 12 residues. After removal of 7 bases from V and 7 bases from J, the junction contained 3 bases not matched to a gene. The DNA of the CDR3 is TGTGCCTCCACTAGCGGGGGTAATGAGCAGTTCTTC. The encoded protein is CASTSGGNEQFF.

The chain uses TRBV29-1 and TRBJ1-1; weak D call: TRBD1 (6 bases). The CDR3 spans 13 residues. V gave up 4 bases and J gave up 5 bases, with 14 bases separating them. The germline gives CDR1 SQVTM, CDR2 ANQGSEA. Here the CDR3 DNA reads TGCAGCGTTGCATACAGGGAACTAACTGAAGCTTTCTTT. The encoded protein is CSVAYRELTEAFF. The whole variable domain, remainder taken from reference TRBV29-1 and TRBJ1-1, is SAVISQKPSRDICQRGTSLTIQCQVDSQVTMMFWYRQQPGQSLTLIATANQGSEATYESGFVIDKFPISRPNLTFSTLTVSNMSPEDSSIYLCSVAYRELTEAFFGQGTRLTVV.

The rearrangement links TRBV5-5 to TRBJ1-2; 8 bases align to TRBD1. CDR1 and CDR2 (germline): SGHKS, YYEKEE (reference sequence). The CDR3 length is 14 residues. Trimming removed 2 bases from V and 8 bases from J; junction bases left unmatched: 8. Here the CDR3 DNA reads TGTGCCAGCAGCTTAAATCCAGGGGGCGACGGCTACACCTTC. As protein: CASSLNPGGDGYTF.

The chain links TRBV5-1 to TRBJ1-1, with TRBD1 identical over 8 bases. Per the germline V gene, CDR1 is SGHRS and CDR2 is YFSETQ. The V and J ends lost 3 bases and 1 base, in that order; junction bases with no gene match: 2. The CDR3 is made up of 14 amino acids. CDR3 nucleotide sequence: TGCGCCAGCAGCTCCGGGACAGGGAACACTGAAGCTTTCTTT. Amino acid sequence: CASSSGTGNTEAFF.

The CDR3 nucleotides are TGTGCCAGCAGCCAAGATTTGGCTCTTAATGAGCAGTTCTTC. The encoded protein is CASSQDLALNEQFF. The chain joins TRBV14 to TRBJ2-1; D unclear. The CDR3 contains 14 residues. Germline CDR1 reads SGHDN; CDR2 reads FVKESK. Trimming pared 0 bases from V and 7 bases from J, leaving 10 bases between.

The chain joins TRBV28 to TRBJ1-1, with a tentative D call TRBD1 (6 bases). Deletions cut 4 bases from V and 6 bases from J, with 9 bases between. The CDR3 is made up of 12 amino acids. Germline lookup yields CDR1 MDHEN and CDR2 SYDVKM. CDR3 region: CASSSDRAEAFF. As DNA, the CDR3 is TGTGCCAGCAGTTCGGACAGAGCTGAAGCTTTCTTT.

The gene calls are TRBV24-1 and TRBJ2-3; TRBD1 matches at 12 bases. Germline trimming cut 2 bases from V and 2 bases from J; bases unmatched to any gene: 4. The CDR3 loop spans 17 amino acids. Germline CDR1 reads KGHDR; CDR2 reads SFDVKD. DNA for the CDR3: TGTGCCACCAGTGATTCCGGGACAGGGGGCTCCACAGATACGCAGTATTTT. It translates to CATSDSGTGGSTDTQYF.

The gene calls are TRBV19 and TRBJ1-5; D unclear. The ends were cut back, 3 bases at V and 3 bases at J, with 12 bases in the middle. CDR3 length: 15 amino acids. Germline V lookup: CDR1 LNHDA, CDR2 SQIVND (reference sequence). CDR3 region: CASSIERLPNQPQHF. The CDR3, as DNA: TGTGCCAGTAGTATCGAGAGACTCCCCAATCAGCCCCAGCATTTT.

Here the CDR3 reads CASSLVVRGDGQPQHF. Written as DNA, the CDR3 is TGTGCCAGCAGCTTAGTTGTCAGGGGGGACGGTCAGCCCCAGCATTTT. The chain is built from TRBV7-2 and TRBJ1-5; TRBD1 matches 7 bases. Germline V gene lookup returns CDR1 SGHTA and CDR2 FQGNSA. Germline trimming cut 1 base from V and 6 bases from J; bases unmatched to any gene: 9. The CDR3 sequence is 16 residues long.

The chain combines TRBV27 with TRBJ1-5; perhaps TRBD1 as D (6 bases). The CDR3 has 14 residues. Deletions cut 8 bases from V and 0 bases from J, with 11 bases between. Germline loops: CDR1 MNHEY, CDR2 SMNVEV (reference sequence). CDR3 in DNA: TGTGCCAGCCGCAGGGGATATAGCAATCAGCCCCAGCATTTT. Residues: CASRRGYSNQPQHF.

The J gene is TRBJ1-1, the V gene TRBV5-1, with TRBD1 matching 8 bases. This CDR3 is built from 15 residues. J lost 1 base, V lost 4 bases, and 6 bases had no gene match. Germline V lookup: CDR1 SGHRS, CDR2 YFSETQ. As DNA, the CDR3 is TGCGCCAGCAGCCTGACTGGGACAGGGAACACTGAAGCTTTCTTT. It translates to CASSLTGTGNTEAFF.

The V gene is TRBV30, the J gene TRBJ2-5; TRBD1 might be the D (5 bases). Germline CDR1 and CDR2: GTSNPN and SVGIG (reference sequence). The CDR3 has 12 residues. Trimming pared 3 bases from V and 5 bases from J, leaving 10 bases between. CDR3 in amino acids: CAWRGDSETQYF. CDR3 bases: TGTGCCTGGAGGGGCGACAGTGAGACCCAGTACTTC.

This clone was found a few times. The CDR3: CASSGLTGNTIYF. CDR3 nucleotides: TGTGCCAGCAGCGGCCTAACTGGAAACACCATATATTTT. The gene calls are TRBV9 and TRBJ1-3; no clear D gene. This CDR3 spans 13 amino acids. The ends were cut back, 3 bases at V and 2 bases at J, with 6 bases in the middle. Germline V lookup: CDR1 SGDLS, CDR2 YYNGEE.

With regard to this clone: Within the sample, other DNA sequences also encode this same CDR3. The chain combines TRBV5-1 with TRBJ1-1; D not certain. The CDR3 length is 13 residues. Germline V gene sequence: CDR1 SGHRS, CDR2 YFSETQ. V dropped 0 bases and J dropped 5 bases, with 8 bases sitting between them. In nucleotides, the CDR3 is TGCGCCAGCAGCTTGGGGAGGGATACTGAAGCTTTCTTT. This gives the protein CASSLGRDTEAFF.

The V and J genes are TRBV19 and TRBJ1-1, with D unclear. The germline gives CDR1 LNHDA, CDR2 SQIVND (reference sequence). Between the trimmed V and J ends, which lost 4 bases and 3 bases, there was a span of 15 bases. The CDR3 covers 15 residues. The CDR3 spells CASSTSDFLDTEAFF. The CDR3 region has the DNA TGTGCCAGTAGTACCTCAGACTTCCTCGACACTGAAGCTTTCTTT.

The V and J genes are TRBV6-4 and TRBJ2-1; D perhaps matches TRBD1 (6 bases). The CDR3 spans 14 residues. Germline CDR1 is MRHNA and CDR2 is SNTAGT. Trimming removed 6 bases at V and 0 bases at J, with 9 bases between. In nucleotides, the CDR3 is TGTGCCAGCAGCAGCAGGGGCTCCTACAATGAGCAGTTCTTC. It is translated as CASSSRGSYNEQFF.

The V and J genes are TRBV4-3 and TRBJ1-4; 9 bases match TRBD1. V trimming: 1 base; J trimming: 7 bases; junction bases outside the gene matches: 4. This CDR3 region has 15 residues. Per the germline V gene, CDR1 is LGHNA and CDR2 is YSLEER. The CDR3 nucleotides are TGCGCCAGCAGCCAAGGAGGGACAGGGCGTGAAAAACTGTTTTTT. Its translation is CASSQGGTGREKLFF.

This clone was detected only a few times. The chain couples TRBV7-2 to TRBJ2-1; TRBD2 matches 10 bases. The CDR3 sequence is 16 residues long. Germline CDR1 SGHTA, CDR2 FQGNSA. The ends lost 4 bases at V and 12 bases at J; junction bases unmatched: 15. In nucleotides, the CDR3 is TGTGCCAGCAGCTCCTCCTTCCCAGCGGGGGGGCGAGGGCAGTTCTTC. This gives the protein CASSSSFPAGGRGQFF.